The rows below give T cell receptor beta chains drawn from one sample of a study of technical replicates of blood from a few donors. Data came from immunoSEQ multiplex PCR; TCRdb stores just in-frame clones and leaves some out. The sample lists under 95,000 clones, about 94% occurring once. Source material: T cells isolated from PBMCs. The receptors shown here come from a human donor in good health. Both conserved end residues are part of each CDR3. A D gene is named only where the DNA matches it firmly. Clone size is given for some rows only: seen once, a few or many times, or a class if the clone is expanded.

v_gene	abundance	j_gene	d_gene	CDR3nt	CDR3aa
TRBV2	-	TRBJ2-1	-	TGTGCCAGCAGTGAAATGGTGAGGAGTGAGCAGTTCTTC	CASSEMVRSEQFF
TRBV2	once	TRBJ2-7	TRBD1	TGTGCCAGCAGTGTCCAATTGACAGGGGTAGGCGAGCAGTACTTC	CASSVQLTGVGEQYF
TRBV7-9	-	TRBJ2-3	TRBD2	TGTGCCAGCAGCCCCATGAGACTAGCGGGGAGCACAGATACGCAGTATTTT	CASSPMRLAGSTDTQYF
TRBV5-1	-	TRBJ2-5	-	TGCGCCAGCAGCTTGGTGTTGGCAGGGGACCAAGAGACCCAGTACTTC	CASSLVLAGDQETQYF
TRBV5-6	-	TRBJ1-2	-	TGTGCCAGCAGCGCTGACAGGAACTATGGCTACACCTTC	CASSADRNYGYTF
TRBV28	-	TRBJ2-7	-	TGTGCCAGCAGCCGATCGAGCAGGGGTTCCTACGAGCAGTACTTC	CASSRSSRGSYEQYF
TRBV6-1	-	TRBJ2-1	-	TGTGCCAGCAGGGGGGGGCTTCGGTATGAGCAGTTCTTC	CASRGGLRYEQFF
TRBV19	-	TRBJ1-5	-	TGTGCCAGTAGTATAGAGGGCTATCAGCCCCAGCATTTT	CASSIEGYQPQHF
TRBV5-1	-	TRBJ1-4	TRBD1	TGCGCCAGCAGCGGTGGACAGGCTAATGAAAAACTGTTTTTT	CASSGGQANEKLFF
TRBV11-1	-	TRBJ2-7	-	TGTGCCAGCAGCCACCGGGGAAAGCAGTACTTC	CASSHRGKQYF
TRBV5-4	-	TRBJ2-7	-	TGTGCCAGCAGCTGGAGCGGGTACGAGCAGTACTTC	CASSWSGYEQYF
TRBV10-3	-	TRBJ2-1	TRBD2	TGTGCCATCAGTGATCATACTAGCGGAAACAATGAGCAGTTCTTC	CAISDHTSGNNEQFF
TRBV29-1	once	TRBJ1-1	-	TGCAGCGTTGAAGATTTGGGCGCTGAAGCTTTCTTT	CSVEDLGAEAFF